This T cell receptor (beta chain) was sequenced for a study of blood T cell repertoires in COVID-19. The repertoire was sequenced with immunoSEQ multiplex PCR; TCRdb's copy has only in-frame clones and lacks some. Counted here are roughly 200,000 clones, about 88% occurring once; the ten biggest clones make up around 23%. CDR3 length equals 13 residues. Trimming took 2 bases from V and 8 from J, leaving 13 bases between them. Germline loops: CDR1 SEHNR, CDR2 FQNEAQ (reference sequence). The chain carries TRBV7-9 and TRBJ2-7; D is unclear. This receptor was taken from a woman aged 40 to 49 in a cohort exposed to, infected with or recovered from COVID-19 (not recorded which). The sample taken for sequencing was PBMCs or T cells enriched from blood (not recorded which). In DNA form, the CDR3 reads TGTGCCAGCAGCTTACCCGCTTCGGAGAAGCAGTACTTC. Translating gives CASSLPASEKQYF.